The clone carrying this T cell receptor beta chain was detected once. Preparation of the TCRbeta library involved a method that used unique molecular identifiers. Each CDR3 protein is one row after TCRdb ran MiXCR on the PCR reads. The sample shows 600,000 or so distinct CDR3 sequences, about 23% of them seen only once. The source of the sample is a study of T-cell reconstitution after alpha-beta-depleted transplantation in children. Germline V gene data show CDR1 as SGHAT and CDR2 as FQNNGV. Trimming cost V 5 bases and J 6 bases, with 14 bases left between them. The CDR3 spans 14 residues. V usage is TRBV11-2 and J usage is TRBJ2-1; TRBD1 might be the D (5 bases). Sample: PBMCs, mostly from graft donor cells, taken 360 days after TCRalphabeta/CD19-depleted stem cell transplant. This TCR was sampled from a boy under three years old who had a stem cell transplant for acute myeloid leukemia, so the T cells may come from the graft donor. The CDR3 nucleotides are TGTGCCAGCAGCGCTAACAGGTTCGGCAATGAGCAGTTCTTC. This codes for CASSANRFGNEQFF.